Below are 10 T cell receptor beta chains sequenced from a single sample in a study of blood T cell repertoires in COVID-19. Profiling relied on immunoSEQ multiplex PCR, and the TCRdb table lists in-frame clones only, not all of them. Of roughly 380,000 clones listed, around nine tenths were seen once; the top ten hold about 1.6%. The specimen was peripheral blood. These receptors were collected from a woman in her forties with COVID-19, enrolled during active disease.

The rearrangement uses TRBV5-1 and TRBJ2-5, with D possibly matching TRBD2 (6 bases). The V and J ends lost 0 bases and 4 bases respectively, with 13 bases between them. The CDR3 is 15 amino acids. Germline CDR1 and CDR2: SGHRS and YFSETQ. The CDR3 DNA reads as TGCGCCAGCAGCTTGGCGGCTAGCGCTCGAGAGACCCAGTACTTC. It codes for CASSLAASARETQYF.

The CDR3: CASSRGIGDYEQYF. CDR3 bases: TGCGCCAGCAGCCGCGGGATCGGGGACTACGAGCAGTACTTC. The chain recombines TRBV5-1 with TRBJ2-7; the D gene is possibly TRBD2 (6 bases). Germline V gene data show CDR1 as SGHRS and CDR2 as YFSETQ. CDR3 length: 14 residues. Trimming took off 4 bases at V and 3 bases at J, with 14 bases between the two ends.

The chain's CDR3 is CASSPYQETQYF. The CDR3 DNA is TGCGCCAGCAGCCCTTACCAAGAGACCCAGTACTTC. This rearrangement joins TRBV5-1 to TRBJ2-5; no definite D call. This CDR3 has 12 residues. Looked up from germline, CDR1 is SGHRS and CDR2 is YFSETQ. Trimming took 4 bases from V and 0 from J, leaving 4 bases between them. The full variable domain, completed using reference TRBV5-1 and TRBJ2-5, is KAGVTQTPRYLIKTRGQQVTLSCSPISGHRSVSWYQQTPGQGLQFLFEYFSETQRNKGNFPGRFSGRQFSNSRSEMNVSTLELGDSALYLCASSPYQETQYFGPGTRLLVL.

The gene calls are TRBV24-1 and TRBJ1-5; D gene unclear. CDR3 size: 14 residues. Germline V CDR1 and CDR2: KGHDR, SFDVKD. V gave up 3 bases and J gave up 0 bases, with 5 bases separating them. The CDR3 loop reads CATSDLYSNQPQHF. CDR3 bases: TGTGCCACCAGTGATCTCTATAGCAATCAGCCCCAGCATTTT.

The J gene is TRBJ2-3, the V gene TRBV7-3, with TRBD2 matching 10 bases. The CDR3 is 15 residues long. Germline-derived CDR1 and CDR2 are SGHTA and FQGTGA. V gave up 2 bases and J gave up 6 bases; unmatched junction bases: 5. The CDR3 sequence is CASSLASGRRDTQYF. The CDR3 coding sequence is TGTGCCAGCAGCTTAGCTAGCGGGAGAAGGGATACGCAGTATTTT.

CDR3 loop: CASSQEGRGEYGYTF. CDR3 coding DNA: TGCGCCAGCAGCCAAGAGGGACGGGGGGAGTATGGCTACACCTTC. V is TRBV4-3 and J is TRBJ1-2, with D tentatively TRBD1 (5 bases). Germline assignment: CDR1 LGHNA and CDR2 YSLEER. The length of the CDR3 is 15 residues. Between the trimmed V and J ends, which lost 0 bases and 5 bases, there was a span of 13 bases.

The gene calls are TRBV3-1 (or the pseudogene TRBV3-2) and TRBJ2-5; no clear D gene. CDR3 length equals 12 residues. Trimming took 4 bases from V and 2 from J, leaving 5 bases between them. Germline V gives CDR1 LGHDT, CDR2 YNNKEL (reference sequence). The CDR3 region is CASSPLQETQYF. CDR3 DNA sequence: TGTGCCAGCAGCCCCCTTCAAGAGACCCAGTACTTC.

J is TRBJ1-5 and V is TRBV7-8, with a tentative D call TRBD1 (5 bases). CDR1 SGHVS and CDR2 FQNEAQ come from the germline V gene. V was shortened by 1 base and J by 3 bases, with 10 bases between the two germline ends. The CDR3 sequence is 15 residues long. The DNA for the CDR3 is TGTGCCAGCAGCTTAGATGACAGACACAATCAGCCCCAGCATTTT. Translating gives CASSLDDRHNQPQHF.

V is TRBV6-2 or TRBV6-3 and J is TRBJ2-7; D possibly corresponds to TRBD1 (6 bases). Germline assignment: CDR1 MNHEY and CDR2 SVGEGT. V was shortened by 2 bases and J by 4 bases, with 18 bases between the two germline ends. CDR3 length: 16 residues. This CDR3 is CASSYTPGTPFYEQYF. Written as DNA, the CDR3 is TGTGCCAGCAGTTACACACCCGGGACACCATTTTACGAGCAGTACTTC.

The chain couples TRBV6-1 to TRBJ2-1, with a possible D match to TRBD2 (6 bases). The ends were cut back, 3 bases at V and 4 bases at J, with 10 bases in the middle. The germline gives CDR1 MNHNS, CDR2 SASEGT. This CDR3 region has 14 residues. The CDR3 DNA reads TGTGCCAGCAGTGATTCGGGGGAATACAATGAGCAGTTCTTC. Its protein product is CASSDSGEYNEQFF.